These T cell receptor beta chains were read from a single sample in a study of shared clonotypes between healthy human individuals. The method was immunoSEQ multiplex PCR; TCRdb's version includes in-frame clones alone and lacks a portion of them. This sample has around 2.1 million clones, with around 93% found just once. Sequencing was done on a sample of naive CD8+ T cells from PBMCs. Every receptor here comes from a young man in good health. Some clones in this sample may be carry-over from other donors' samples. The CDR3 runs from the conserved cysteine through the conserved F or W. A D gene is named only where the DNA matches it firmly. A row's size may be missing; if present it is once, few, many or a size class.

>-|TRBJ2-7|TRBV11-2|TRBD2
CASSSRAGVDEQYF
TGTGCCAGCAGTTCCCGAGCGGGAGTCGACGAGCAGTACTTC
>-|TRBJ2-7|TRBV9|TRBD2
CASSAGLAGGGEQYF
TGTGCCAGCAGCGCGGGACTAGCGGGAGGTGGCGAGCAGTACTTC
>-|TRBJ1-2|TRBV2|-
CAERLRDYGYTF
TGTGCCGAAAGGTTGAGGGACTATGGCTACACCTTC
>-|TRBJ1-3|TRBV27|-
CANREVSGNTIYF
TGTGCCAACCGGGAGGTCTCTGGAAACACCATATATTTT
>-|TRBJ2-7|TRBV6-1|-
CASSALGASYEQYF
TGTGCCAGCAGCGCCTTGGGGGCTTCCTACGAGCAGTACTTC
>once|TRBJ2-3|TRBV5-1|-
CASSLAETFGDTQYF
TGCGCCAGCAGCTTGGCCGAGACCTTTGGGGATACGCAGTATTTT
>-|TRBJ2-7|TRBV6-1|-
CASSVRFTYEQYF
TGTGCCAGCAGTGTTCGTTTTACCTACGAGCAGTACTTC
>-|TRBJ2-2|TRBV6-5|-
CASTAWANTGELFF
TGTGCCAGCACCGCGTGGGCGAACACCGGGGAGCTGTTTTTT
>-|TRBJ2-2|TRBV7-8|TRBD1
CASSSTGGNTGELFF
TGTGCCAGCAGTTCTACAGGGGGGAACACCGGGGAGCTGTTTTTT
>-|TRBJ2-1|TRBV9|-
CASSPPPNWGNYNEQFF
TGTGCCAGCAGCCCGCCCCCGAACTGGGGTAACTACAATGAGCAGTTCTTC
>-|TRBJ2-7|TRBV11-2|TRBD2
CASSLGGGPGYEQYF
TGTGCCAGCAGCTTAGGGGGAGGGCCGGGATACGAGCAGTACTTC
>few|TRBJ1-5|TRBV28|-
CASTPAGGNQPQHF
TGTGCCAGCACCCCAGCGGGGGGCAATCAGCCCCAGCATTTT
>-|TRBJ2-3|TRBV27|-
CAGSLRNTQYF
TGTGCCGGCTCCCTTCGAAATACGCAGTATTTT
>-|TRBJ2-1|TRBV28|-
CASSLNNEQFF
TGTGCCAGCAGTCTAAACAATGAGCAGTTCTTC
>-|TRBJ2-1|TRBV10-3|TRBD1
CAISGLVSGTGYNEQFF
TGTGCCATCAGTGGATTAGTTTCGGGGACAGGATACAATGAGCAGTTCTTC
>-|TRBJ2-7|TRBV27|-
CASSLDGATYEQYF
TGTGCCAGCAGTTTAGACGGTGCAACCTACGAGCAGTACTTC
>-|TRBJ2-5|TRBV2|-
CARGPGSVQETQYF
TGTGCCCGCGGCCCGGGCAGCGTCCAAGAGACCCAGTACTTC
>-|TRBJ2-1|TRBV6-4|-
CARPPIAGEQFF
TGTGCCAGGCCCCCGATCGCGGGTGAGCAGTTCTTC
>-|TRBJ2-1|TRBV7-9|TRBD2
CASSLAGGYNEQFF
TGTGCCAGCAGCTTAGCGGGAGGGTACAATGAGCAGTTCTTC
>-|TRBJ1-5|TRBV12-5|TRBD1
CASGQPAGGASNQPQHF
TGTGCTAGTGGTCAGCCGGCAGGGGGCGCATCCAATCAGCCCCAGCATTTT
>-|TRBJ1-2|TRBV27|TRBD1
CASSPSTGALDYGYTF
TGTGCCAGCAGTCCAAGTACAGGGGCGCTGGACTATGGCTACACCTTC
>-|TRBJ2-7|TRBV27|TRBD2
CASSFWAGGRPSSYEQYF
TGTGCCAGCAGTTTTTGGGCGGGAGGCCGACCGAGCTCCTACGAGCAGTACTTC
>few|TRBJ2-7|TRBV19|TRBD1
CASSFGQGSYEQYF
TGTGCCAGTAGTTTCGGACAGGGCTCCTACGAGCAGTACTTC
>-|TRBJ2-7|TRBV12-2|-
CASRLAHRFRAQGAPYEQYF
TGTGCAAGTCGCTTAGCCCATCGATTCCGGGCCCAGGGGGCCCCCTACGAGCAGTACTTC
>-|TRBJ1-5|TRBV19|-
CATSPSGPDNQPQHF
TGTGCCACTTCACCGTCTGGGCCTGACAATCAGCCCCAGCATTTT
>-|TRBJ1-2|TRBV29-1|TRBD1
CGVEAGQGKYGYTF
TGCGGCGTTGAAGCGGGACAGGGGAAGTATGGCTACACCTTC
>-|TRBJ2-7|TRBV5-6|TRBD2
CASSLLTSPLWEQYF
TGTGCCAGCAGCCTCCTGACTAGCCCCCTTTGGGAGCAGTACTTC
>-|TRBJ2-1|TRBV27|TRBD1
CASSTTGPQGANEQFF
TGTGCCAGCAGCACCACCGGGCCCCAGGGGGCCAATGAGCAGTTCTTC
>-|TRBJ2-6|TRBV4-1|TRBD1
CASSRGQGINSGANVLTF
TGCGCCAGCAGCCGGGGACAGGGGATTAACTCTGGGGCCAACGTCCTGACTTTC
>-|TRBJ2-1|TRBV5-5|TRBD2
CASSPAGDYNEQFF
TGTGCCAGCAGCCCAGCGGGAGACTACAATGAGCAGTTCTTC
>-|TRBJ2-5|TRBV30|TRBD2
CASGPLGGYQEIQYF
TGTGCCTCAGGCCCACTGGGAGGGTACCAAGAGATCCAGTACTTC
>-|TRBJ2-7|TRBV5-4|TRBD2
CASSLTKGLAGQQYF
TGTGCCAGCAGCCTTACTAAGGGACTAGCGGGACAGCAGTACTTC
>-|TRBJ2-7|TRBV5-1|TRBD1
CASSLKGALGEQYF
TGCGCCAGCAGCTTGAAGGGGGCCCTCGGCGAGCAGTACTTC
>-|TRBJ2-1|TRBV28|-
CASSFATSSAYNEQFF
TGTGCCAGCAGTTTCGCAACTAGTTCCGCCTACAATGAGCAGTTCTTC
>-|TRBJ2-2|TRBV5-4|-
CASTLGGPATGELFF
TGTGCCAGCACCTTGGGGGGCCCGGCGACCGGGGAGCTGTTTTTT
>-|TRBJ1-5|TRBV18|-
CASSAGRLINQPQHF
TGTGCCAGCTCAGCCGGACGGCTAATTAATCAGCCCCAGCATTTT
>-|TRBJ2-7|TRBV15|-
CATSEGPTKGEQYF
TGTGCCACCAGCGAAGGGCCAACCAAAGGGGAGCAGTACTTC
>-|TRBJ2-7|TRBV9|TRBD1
CASSPGTGASYEQYF
TGTGCCAGCAGCCCCGGGACAGGGGCCTCCTACGAGCAGTACTTC
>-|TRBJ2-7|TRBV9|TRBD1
CASSHTRDSSHEQYF
TGTGCCAGCAGCCATACAAGGGACAGCTCCCACGAGCAGTACTTC
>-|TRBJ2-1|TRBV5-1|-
CASKASELGWVEQFF
TGCGCCAGCAAGGCTAGCGAATTGGGGTGGGTTGAGCAGTTCTTC
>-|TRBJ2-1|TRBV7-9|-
CASSQEIAVISYNEQFF
TGTGCCAGCAGCCAAGAAATAGCGGTCATCTCCTACAATGAGCAGTTCTTC
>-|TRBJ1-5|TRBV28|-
CASSLGRADQPQHF
TGTGCCAGCAGTTTAGGCAGGGCGGATCAGCCCCAGCATTTT
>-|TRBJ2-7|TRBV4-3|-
CASSLSLGGRAYYEQYF
TGCGCCAGCAGCCTATCCCTGGGTGGTCGGGCCTACTACGAGCAGTACTTC
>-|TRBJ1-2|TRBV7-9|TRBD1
CASSLSIPGQGNYGYTF
TGTGCCAGCAGCTTATCCATCCCGGGACAGGGAAACTATGGCTACACCTTC
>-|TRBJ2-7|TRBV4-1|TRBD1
CASSQIGTGGQEQYF
TGCGCCAGCAGCCAAATAGGGACAGGGGGTCAAGAGCAGTACTTC
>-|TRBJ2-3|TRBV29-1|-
CSVYKADTQYF
TGCAGCGTTTATAAGGCAGATACGCAGTATTTT
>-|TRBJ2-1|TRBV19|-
CASSNHSWGKYYNEQFF
TGTGCCAGTAGTAATCACAGCTGGGGGAAATACTACAATGAGCAGTTCTTC
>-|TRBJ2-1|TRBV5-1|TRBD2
CASSSKRGSYNEQFF
TGCGCCAGCAGCTCTAAGCGGGGCTCCTACAATGAGCAGTTCTTC
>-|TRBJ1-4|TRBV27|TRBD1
CASSLMVGTGDEKLFF
TGTGCCAGCAGTTTAATGGTCGGGACAGGGGACGAAAAACTGTTTTTT
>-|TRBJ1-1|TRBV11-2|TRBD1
CASSSSGTGGSNTEAFF
TGTGCCAGCAGCTCGTCGGGGACAGGGGGTTCGAACACTGAAGCTTTCTTT
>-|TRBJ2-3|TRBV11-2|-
CASSLGADTQYF
TGTGCCAGCAGCCTGGGCGCAGATACGCAGTATTTT
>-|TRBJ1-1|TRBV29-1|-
CSVEGDNTEAFF
TGCAGCGTTGAAGGCGATAACACTGAAGCTTTCTTT
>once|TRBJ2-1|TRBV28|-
CASSLAVNEQFF
TGTGCCAGCAGTTTAGCTGTTAATGAGCAGTTCTTC